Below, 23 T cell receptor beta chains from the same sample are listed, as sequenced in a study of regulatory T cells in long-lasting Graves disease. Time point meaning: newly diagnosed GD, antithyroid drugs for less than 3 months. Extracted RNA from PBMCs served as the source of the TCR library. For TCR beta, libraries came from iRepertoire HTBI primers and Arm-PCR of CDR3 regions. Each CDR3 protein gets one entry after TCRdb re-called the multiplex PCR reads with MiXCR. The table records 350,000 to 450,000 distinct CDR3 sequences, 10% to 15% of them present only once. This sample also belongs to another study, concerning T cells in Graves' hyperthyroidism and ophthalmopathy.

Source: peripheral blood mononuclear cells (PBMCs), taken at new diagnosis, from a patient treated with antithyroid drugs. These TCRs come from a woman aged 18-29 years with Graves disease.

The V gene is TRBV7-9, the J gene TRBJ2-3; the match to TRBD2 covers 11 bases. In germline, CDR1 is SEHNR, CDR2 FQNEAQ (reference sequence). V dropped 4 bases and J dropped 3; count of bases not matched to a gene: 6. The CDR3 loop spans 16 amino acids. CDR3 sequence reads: CASSSRLAGKTDTQYF. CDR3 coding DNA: TGTGCCAGCAGCTCTCGACTAGCGGGGAAGACAGATACGCAGTATTTT.

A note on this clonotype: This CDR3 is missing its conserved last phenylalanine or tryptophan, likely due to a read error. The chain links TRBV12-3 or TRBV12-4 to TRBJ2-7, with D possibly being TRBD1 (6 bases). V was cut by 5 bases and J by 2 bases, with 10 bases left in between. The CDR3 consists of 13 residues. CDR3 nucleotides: TGTGCCAGCAGTCGACAGGTGGCCTACGAGCAGTACCTC. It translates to CASSRQVAYEQYL.

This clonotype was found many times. The CDR3 DNA sequence: TGTGCCAGTAGTATGGGACTAGCTGGCGAGCAGTACTTC. Amino acids: CASSMGLAGEQYF. The V and J genes are TRBV19 and TRBJ2-7, with 9 bases matching TRBD2. Unmatched junction bases numbered 3, after V lost 3 bases and J lost 6 bases. CDR1 is LNHDA, CDR2 SQIVND, per germline (reference sequence). CDR3 size: 13 residues. The whole variable domain, filled in from reference TRBV19 and TRBJ2-7, reads DGGITQSPKYLFRKEGQNVTLSCEQNLNHDAMYWYRQDPGQGLRLIYYSQIVNDFQKGDIAEGYSVSREKKESFPLTVTSAQKNPTAFYLCASSMGLAGEQYFGPGTRLTVT.

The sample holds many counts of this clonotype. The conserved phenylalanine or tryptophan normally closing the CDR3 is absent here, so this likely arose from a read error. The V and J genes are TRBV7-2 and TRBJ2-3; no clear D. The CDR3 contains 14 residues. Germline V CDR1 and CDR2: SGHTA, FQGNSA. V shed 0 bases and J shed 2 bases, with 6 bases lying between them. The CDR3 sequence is CASSLAPFTDTQYL. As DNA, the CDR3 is TGTGCCAGCAGCTTAGCCCCTTTCACAGATACGCAGTATCTT.

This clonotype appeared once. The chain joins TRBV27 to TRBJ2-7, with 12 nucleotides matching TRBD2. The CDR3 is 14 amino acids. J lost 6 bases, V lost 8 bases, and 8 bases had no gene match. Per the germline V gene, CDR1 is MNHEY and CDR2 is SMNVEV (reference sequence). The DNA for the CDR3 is TGTGCCAGCGGAGGACTAGCGGGGACGGGCGAGCAGTACGTC. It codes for CASGGLAGTGEQYV.

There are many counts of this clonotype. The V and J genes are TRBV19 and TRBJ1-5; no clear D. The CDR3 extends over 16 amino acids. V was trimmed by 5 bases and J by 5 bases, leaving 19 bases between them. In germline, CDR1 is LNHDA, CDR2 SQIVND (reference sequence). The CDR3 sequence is CASSPRVLPDYQPQHF. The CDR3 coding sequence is TGTGCCAGTAGTCCTAGGGTCCTCCCGGACTATCAGCCCCAGCATTTT.

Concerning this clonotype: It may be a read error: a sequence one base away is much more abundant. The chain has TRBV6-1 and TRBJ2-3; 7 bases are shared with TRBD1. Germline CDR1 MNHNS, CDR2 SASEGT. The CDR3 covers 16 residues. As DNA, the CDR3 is TGTGCCAGCAGTCCCCGGCAGACTATGGGGACAGATACGCTGTATTTT. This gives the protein CASSPRQTMGTDTLYF.

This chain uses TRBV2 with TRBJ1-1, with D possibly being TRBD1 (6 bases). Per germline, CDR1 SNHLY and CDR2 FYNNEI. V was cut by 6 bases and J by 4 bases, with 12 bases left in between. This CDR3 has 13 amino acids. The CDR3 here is CASRTQGGTEAFF. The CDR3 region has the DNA TGTGCCAGCAGGACACAGGGAGGCACTGAAGCTTTCTTT.

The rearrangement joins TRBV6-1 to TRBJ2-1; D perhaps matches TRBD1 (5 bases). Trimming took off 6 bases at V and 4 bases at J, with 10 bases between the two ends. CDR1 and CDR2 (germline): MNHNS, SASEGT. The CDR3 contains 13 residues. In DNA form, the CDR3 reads TGTGCCAGCAGCCCAGGGTGGTACAATGAGCAGTTCTTC. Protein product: CASSPGWYNEQFF.

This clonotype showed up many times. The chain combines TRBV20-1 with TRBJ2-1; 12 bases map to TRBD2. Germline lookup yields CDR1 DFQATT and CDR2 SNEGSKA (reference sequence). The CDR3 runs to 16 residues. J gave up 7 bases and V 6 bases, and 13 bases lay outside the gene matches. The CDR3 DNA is TGCAGTGCCGGGGGAGCTAGCGGGAGGGCCTGGAATGAGCAGTTCTTC. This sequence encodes CSAGGASGRAWNEQFF.

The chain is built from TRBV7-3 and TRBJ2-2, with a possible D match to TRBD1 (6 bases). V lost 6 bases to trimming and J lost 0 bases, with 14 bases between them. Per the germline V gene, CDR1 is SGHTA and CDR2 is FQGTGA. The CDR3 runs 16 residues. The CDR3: CASSFFGTTNTGELFF. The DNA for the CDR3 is TGTGCCAGCAGTTTCTTCGGGACAACGAACACCGGGGAGCTGTTTTTT. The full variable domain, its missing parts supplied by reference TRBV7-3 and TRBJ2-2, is GAGVSQTPSNKVTEKGKYVELRCDPISGHTALYWYRQSLGQGPEFLIYFQGTGAADDSGLPNDRFFAVRPEGSVSTLKIQRTERGDSAVYLCASSFFGTTNTGELFFGEGSRLTVL.

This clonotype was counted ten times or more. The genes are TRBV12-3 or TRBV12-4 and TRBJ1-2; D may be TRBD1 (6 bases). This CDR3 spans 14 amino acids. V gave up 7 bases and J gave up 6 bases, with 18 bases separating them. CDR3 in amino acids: CASTQRSGDNGYTF. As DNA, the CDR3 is TGTGCCAGCACCCAGAGATCAGGGGATAATGGCTACACCTTC.

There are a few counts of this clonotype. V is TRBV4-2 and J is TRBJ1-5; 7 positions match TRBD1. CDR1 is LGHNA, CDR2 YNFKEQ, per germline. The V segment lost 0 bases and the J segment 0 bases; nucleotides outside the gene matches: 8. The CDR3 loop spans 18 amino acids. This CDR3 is CASSQEFLGTDSNQPQHF. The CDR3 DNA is TGTGCCAGCAGCCAAGAATTCCTAGGGACAGATAGCAATCAGCCCCAGCATTTT.

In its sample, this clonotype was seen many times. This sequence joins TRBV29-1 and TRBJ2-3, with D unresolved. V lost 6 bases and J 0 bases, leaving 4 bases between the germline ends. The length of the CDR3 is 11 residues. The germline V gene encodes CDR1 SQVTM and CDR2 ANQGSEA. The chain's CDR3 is CSVGSTDTQYF. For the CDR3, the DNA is TGCAGCGTGGGAAGCACAGATACGCAGTATTTT.

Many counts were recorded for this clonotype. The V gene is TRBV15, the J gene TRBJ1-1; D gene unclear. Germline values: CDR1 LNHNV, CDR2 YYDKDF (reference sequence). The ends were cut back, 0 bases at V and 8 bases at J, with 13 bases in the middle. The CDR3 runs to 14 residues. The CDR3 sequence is CATSRDQPPYEAFF. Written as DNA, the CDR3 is TGTGCCACCAGCAGAGATCAACCCCCGTACGAAGCTTTCTTT.

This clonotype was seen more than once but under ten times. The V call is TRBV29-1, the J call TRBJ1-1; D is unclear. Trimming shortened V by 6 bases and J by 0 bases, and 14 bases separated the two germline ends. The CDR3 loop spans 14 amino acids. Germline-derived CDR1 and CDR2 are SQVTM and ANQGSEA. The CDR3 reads CSVRLSSMNTEAFF. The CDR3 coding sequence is TGCAGCGTCCGCCTGTCGAGCATGAACACTGAAGCTTTCTTT. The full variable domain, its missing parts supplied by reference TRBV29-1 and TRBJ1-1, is SAVISQKPSRDICQRGTSLTIQCQVDSQVTMMFWYRQQPGQSLTLIATANQGSEATYESGFVIDKFPISRPNLTFSTLTVSNMSPEDSSIYLCSVRLSSMNTEAFFGQGTRLTVV.

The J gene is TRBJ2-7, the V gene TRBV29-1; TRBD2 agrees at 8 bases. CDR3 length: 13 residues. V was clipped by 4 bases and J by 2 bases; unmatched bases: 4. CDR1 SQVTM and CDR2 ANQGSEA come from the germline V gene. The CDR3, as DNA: TGCAGCGTTGCCAGGGGACTAGCCTACGAGCAGTACTTC. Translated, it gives CSVARGLAYEQYF.

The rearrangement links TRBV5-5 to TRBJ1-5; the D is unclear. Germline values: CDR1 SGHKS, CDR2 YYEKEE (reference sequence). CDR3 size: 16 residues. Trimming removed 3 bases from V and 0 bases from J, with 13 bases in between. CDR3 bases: TGTGCCAGCAGCTACCGACCCGGTAATAGCAATCAGCCCCAGCATTTT. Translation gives CASSYRPGNSNQPQHF.

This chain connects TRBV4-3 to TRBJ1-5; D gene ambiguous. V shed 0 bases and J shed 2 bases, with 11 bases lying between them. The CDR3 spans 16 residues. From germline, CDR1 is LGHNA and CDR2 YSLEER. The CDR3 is CASSQDLRVGNQPQHF. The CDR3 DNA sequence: TGCGCCAGCAGCCAAGATCTTAGGGTGGGCAATCAGCCCCAGCATTTT.

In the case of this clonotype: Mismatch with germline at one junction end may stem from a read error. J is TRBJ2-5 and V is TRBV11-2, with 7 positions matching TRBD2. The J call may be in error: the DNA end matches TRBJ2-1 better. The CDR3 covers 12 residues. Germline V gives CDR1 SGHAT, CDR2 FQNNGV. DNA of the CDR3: TGCGCCAGCAGCCACCTAGCGGATGAGCAGTTCTTC. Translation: CASSHLADEQFF.

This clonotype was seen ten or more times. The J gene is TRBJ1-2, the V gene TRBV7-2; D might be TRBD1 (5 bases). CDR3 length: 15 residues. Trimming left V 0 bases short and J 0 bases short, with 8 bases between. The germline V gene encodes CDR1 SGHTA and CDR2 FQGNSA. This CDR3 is CASSLAQGTNYGYTF. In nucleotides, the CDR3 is TGTGCCAGCAGCTTAGCCCAGGGTACTAACTATGGCTACACCTTC.

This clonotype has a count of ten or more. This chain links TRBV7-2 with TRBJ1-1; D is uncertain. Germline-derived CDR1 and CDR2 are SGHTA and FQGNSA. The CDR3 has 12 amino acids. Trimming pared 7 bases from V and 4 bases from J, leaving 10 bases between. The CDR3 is CASTHWGTEAFF. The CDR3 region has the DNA TGTGCCAGCACCCATTGGGGCACTGAAGCTTTCTTT.

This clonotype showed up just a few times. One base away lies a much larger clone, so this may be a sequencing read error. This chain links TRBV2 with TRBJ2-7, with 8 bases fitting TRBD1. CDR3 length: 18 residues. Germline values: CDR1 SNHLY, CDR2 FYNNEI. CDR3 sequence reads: CASSDTHTWTGQTYEQHF. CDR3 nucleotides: TGTGCCAGCAGTGACACACATACATGGACAGGGCAGACCTACGAGCAGCACTTC.